The 15 T cell receptor beta chains listed next were all sequenced from one sample in a study of blood T cell repertoires in COVID-19 (dated by TCRdb to about 2020). Library preparation employed the immunoSEQ multiplex PCR assay. The source is immuneACCESS, and TCRdb retained only in-frame sequences with V and J called. Part of the clones is not carried over; for the studies checked, unresolved V genes explain less than half of this, and the remainder is unexplained. The sample contains under 150,000 clones, 85% of them found a single time. The top ten clonotypes cover around 13% of the sample. Sample: peripheral blood. Receptors were obtained from a human donor in a cohort sampled during active COVID-19.

The chain carries TRBV30 and TRBJ2-3; 7 positions match TRBD2. Losses at the gene ends were 0 bases for V and 4 bases for J; bases not matched to a gene: 4. Germline V gene lookup returns CDR1 GTSNPN and CDR2 SVGIG (reference sequence). The CDR3 is made up of 14 amino acids. Written as DNA, the CDR3 is TGTGCCTGGAGTGTGGGGGGGAGTCCAGATACGCAGTATTTT. Encoded protein: CAWSVGGSPDTQYF.

This sequence joins TRBV18 and TRBJ1-6, with TRBD1 matching 8 bases. With 4 bases clipped from V and 7 bases from J, the junction kept 9 bases outside the gene matches. The length of the CDR3 is 16 residues. Germline V gene lookup returns CDR1 KGHSH and CDR2 LQKENI. CDR3 sequence reads: CASSLSPGQENSPLHF. The CDR3 DNA sequence: TGTGCCAGCTCACTATCCCCGGGACAGGAGAATTCACCCCTCCACTTT. Supplemented by reference TRBV18 and TRBJ1-6, the full variable domain reads NAGVMQNPRHLVRRRGQEARLRCSPMKGHSHVYWYRQLPEEGLKFMVYLQKENIIDESGMPKERFSAEFPKEGPSILRIQQVVRGDSAAYFCASSLSPGQENSPLHFGNGTRLTVT.

This rearrangement joins TRBV20-1 to TRBJ2-3; D not resolved. CDR3 length: 10 residues. V was shortened by 7 bases and J by 9 bases, with 11 bases between the two germline ends. From germline, CDR1 is DFQATT and CDR2 SNEGSKA (reference sequence). The CDR3 sequence is CSVLHGTQYF. CDR3 DNA sequence: TGCAGTGTTCTGCACGGGACGCAGTATTTT.

The V gene is TRBV9, the J gene TRBJ2-1; 9 nucleotides match TRBD1. Unmatched junction bases numbered 18, after V lost 2 bases and J lost 9 bases. In germline, CDR1 is SGDLS, CDR2 YYNGEE. This CDR3 has 18 residues. Here the CDR3 DNA reads TGTGCCAGCAGCGTTTTCCCGATACAGGGGGCAGTGGAGGGTGAGCAGTTCTTC. It encodes CASSVFPIQGAVEGEQFF.

The genes are TRBV27 and TRBJ2-4; 8 bases fit TRBD1. V shed 6 bases, J shed 4 bases, and the junction held 11 bases outside the gene matches. The CDR3 is 16 residues long. Germline CDR1 MNHEY, CDR2 SMNVEV (reference sequence). CDR3 coding DNA: TGTGCCAGCAGGGACGCAGGGGGCGAGCTTAAAAACATTCAGTACTTC. Its protein is CASRDAGGELKNIQYF.

The chain employs TRBV6-1 and TRBJ2-1, with 9 bases lining up with TRBD2. Germline CDR1 MNHNS, CDR2 SASEGT. The CDR3 sequence is 15 residues long. With V trimmed by 2 bases and J by 9 bases, 8 bases remained unmatched. The CDR3 bases are TGTGCCAGCAGTGAATCGGCGGGGGGGTTCGGTGAGCAGTTCTTC. Translated, it gives CASSESAGGFGEQFF.

The chain combines TRBV6-5 with TRBJ2-3, with TRBD2 as a possible D gene (7 bases). Between the trimmed V and J ends, which lost 0 bases and 8 bases, there was a span of 18 bases. This CDR3 has 16 residues. Germline lookup yields CDR1 MNHEY and CDR2 SVGAGI. CDR3 region: CASSYSYRGASSTQYF. CDR3 sequence (DNA): TGTGCCAGCAGTTACTCGTACCGGGGGGCCAGTAGTACGCAGTATTTT.

This sequence joins TRBV6-1 and TRBJ1-1; TRBD1 might be the D (5 bases). The germline V and J ends were trimmed by 1 base and 1 base, with 10 bases remaining between them. There are 15 residues in the CDR3. From germline, CDR1 is MNHNS and CDR2 SASEGT. This CDR3 is CASSEGGGGNTEAFF. CDR3 nucleotides: TGTGCCAGCAGTGAAGGTGGGGGGGGGAACACTGAAGCTTTCTTT.

The V and J genes are TRBV27 and TRBJ2-7, with a tentative D call TRBD2 (5 bases). This CDR3 has 16 residues. V was pared by 3 bases and J by 1 base, with 16 bases between. Germline V lookup: CDR1 MNHEY, CDR2 SMNVEV (reference sequence). The CDR3 DNA sequence: TGTGCCAGCAGTTTCTCCCCGTGGGGAGCATCCTACGAGCAGTACTTC. It translates to CASSFSPWGASYEQYF.

The chain links TRBV4-1 to TRBJ2-2; weak D call: TRBD2 (6 bases). This CDR3 contains 17 residues. The V and J ends lost 5 bases and 4 bases respectively, with 20 bases between them. The germline gives CDR1 MGHRA, CDR2 YSYEKL. CDR3 residues: CASSTRVSAGRTGELFF. The CDR3 region has the DNA TGCGCCAGCAGCACCCGGGTTTCGGCGGGACGCACCGGGGAGCTGTTTTTT.

The table lists this clone with a few counts. The V gene is TRBV9, the J gene TRBJ2-1; 10 nucleotides match TRBD2. Germline V CDR1 and CDR2: SGDLS, YYNGEE. The CDR3 has 15 amino acids. With V trimmed by 1 base and J by 7 bases, 5 bases remained unmatched. CDR3 in amino acids: CASSVLAGDSNEQFF. DNA for the CDR3: TGTGCCAGCAGCGTACTAGCGGGGGATTCGAATGAGCAGTTCTTC.

This clone has just one count. The chain has TRBV25-1 and TRBJ1-1; D is possibly TRBD1 (5 bases). The germline V gene encodes CDR1 MGHDK and CDR2 SYGVNS. The CDR3 contains 16 residues. The V end was cut by 4 bases, the J end by 1 base, with 16 bases between. In nucleotides, the CDR3 is TGTGCCAGCAGTGGAACATCAGGGCGCGGGAACACTGAAGCTTTCTTT. Translation gives CASSGTSGRGNTEAFF. Variable domain in full (rest from reference TRBV25-1 and TRBJ1-1): EADIYQTPRYLVIGTGKKITLECSQTMGHDKMYWYQQDPGMELHLIHYSYGVNSTEKGDLSSESTVSRIRTEHFPLTLESARPSHTSQYLCASSGTSGRGNTEAFFGQGTRLTVV.

The CDR3 is CATRRQGDYGYTF. The CDR3 nucleotides are TGTGCCACCCGGAGACAGGGTGACTATGGCTACACCTTC. V gene TRBV6-6 combines with J gene TRBJ1-2, with 7 nucleotides matching TRBD1. CDR1 is MNHNY and CDR2 is SVGAGI in the germline V gene (reference sequence). V was clipped by 10 bases and J by 3 bases; unmatched bases: 8. The CDR3 totals 13 residues.

The rearrangement uses TRBV25-1 and TRBJ2-7; 7 nucleotides align to TRBD1. The germline gives CDR1 MGHDK, CDR2 SYGVNS. V shed 1 base and J 3 bases; nucleotides not matched to a gene: 6. The CDR3 extends over 15 amino acids. The CDR3 protein is CASSELTGVFYEQYF. CDR3 in DNA: TGTGCCAGCAGTGAATTAACAGGGGTTTTCTACGAGCAGTACTTC.

The gene calls are TRBV6-6 and TRBJ1-5; 9 bases fit TRBD1. Germline trimming cut 4 bases from V and 6 bases from J; bases unmatched to any gene: 4. The CDR3 loop spans 14 amino acids. Germline CDR1 MNHNY, CDR2 SVGAGI (reference sequence). Written as DNA, the CDR3 is TGTGCCAGCAGTTTACGACAGGGGGGTCAGCCCCAGCATTTT. Translating it yields CASSLRQGGQPQHF.